Listed below are T cell receptor beta chains from one sample, sequenced in a study of blood T cell repertoires in COVID-19. The protocol was immunoSEQ multiplex PCR, while the TCRdb copy is restricted to in-frame clones and leaves out a portion. The sample has around 150,000 clones, about nine tenths seen once; the top ten hold about 4.6%. The sequenced sample consisted of peripheral blood. Every receptor here comes from a woman in her fifties or sixties with active or convalescent COVID-19. The CDR3 runs from the conserved cysteine through the conserved F or W. D genes are given only for firm matches. Only some rows state a clone size, as once, few, many or a class for expanded clones.

CATSPGGPGWFSNQPQHF,TGTGCCACCAGCCCTGGAGGGCCCGGGTGGTTTAGCAATCAGCCCCAGCATTTT,NA,NA,TRBV15,TRBJ1-5
CASSLGGGANEKLFF,TGTGCCAGCAGCTTAGGGGGAGGGGCGAATGAAAAACTGTTTTTT,NA,NA,TRBV7-6,TRBJ1-4
CASSLGSSGLAASYYEQYF,TGTGCCAGCAGCTTAGGGTCTTCGGGACTAGCGGCTTCGTACTACGAGCAGTACTTC,TRBD2,NA,TRBV11-2,TRBJ2-7
CASSLAGLAWTGSSYEQYF,TGTGCCAGCAGCTTGGCGGGCCTGGCTTGGACAGGGAGTTCCTACGAGCAGTACTTC,TRBD1,NA,TRBV5-6,TRBJ2-7
CASSLVANYGYTF,TGTGCCAGCAGCTTAGTAGCTAACTATGGCTACACCTTC,NA,NA,TRBV5-4,TRBJ1-2
CASSLFGTGDVRDNEQFF,TGCGCCAGCAGCCTCTTCGGGACAGGGGATGTTCGGGACAATGAGCAGTTCTTC,TRBD1,NA,TRBV4-3,TRBJ2-1
CAWHRDGDEQFF,TGTGCCTGGCACAGGGACGGCGATGAGCAGTTCTTC,NA,once,TRBV30,TRBJ2-1
CASSLLSGGDNEQFF,TGTGCCAGCAGCTTATTGAGCGGGGGGGACAATGAGCAGTTCTTC,TRBD2,NA,TRBV7-9,TRBJ2-1
CASSSSPLAGVQETQYF,TGTGCCAGCAGCTCGAGCCCACTAGCGGGGGTACAAGAGACCCAGTACTTC,TRBD2,once,TRBV7-3,TRBJ2-5
CASSITAGQGGEKLFF,TGTGCCAGTAGTATAACGGCGGGACAGGGGGGTGAAAAACTGTTTTTT,TRBD1,NA,TRBV19,TRBJ1-4
CASSLVRAGNTEAFF,TGTGCCAGCAGCTTAGTCAGGGCGGGAAACACTGAAGCTTTCTTT,NA,NA,TRBV7-2,TRBJ1-1
CASSLGTGADTQYF,TGTGCCAGCAGCTTGGGGACAGGGGCAGATACGCAGTATTTT,TRBD1,once,TRBV5-8,TRBJ2-3
CASSQGRDRGEKLFF,TGCGCCAGCAGCCAAGGCCGGGACAGGGGTGAAAAACTGTTTTTT,TRBD1,NA,TRBV4-3,TRBJ1-4
CASSHGQKNGYTF,TGTGCCAGCAGCCACGGACAGAAGAATGGCTACACCTTC,NA,NA,TRBV7-2,TRBJ1-2
CATSRGTGYTEAFF,TGTGCCACCAGCAGAGGGACAGGGTACACTGAAGCTTTCTTT,TRBD1,NA,TRBV15,TRBJ1-1
CASSIGGLLPYEQYF,TGTGCCAGTAGTATTGGGGGACTTTTACCCTACGAGCAGTACTTC,NA,NA,TRBV19,TRBJ2-7
CASSLGTGVLTTNEKLFF,TGTGCCAGCAGCCTCGGGACAGGAGTTCTTACAACTAATGAAAAACTGTTTTTT,TRBD1,NA,TRBV27,TRBJ1-4
CASSPTTSGGPIF,TGTGCCAGCAGCCCTACGACTAGCGGGGGGCCAATTTTT,TRBD2,NA,TRBV3-1/TRBV3-2,TRBJ2-2
CSVEDSGGFQETQYF,TGCAGCGTTGAAGATTCGGGTGGATTCCAGGAGACCCAGTACTTC,NA,once,TRBV29-1,TRBJ2-5
CASSQDLSSGGYEQYF,TGCGCCAGCAGCCAAGATCTAAGTAGCGGGGGCTACGAGCAGTACTTC,TRBD2,once,TRBV4-1,TRBJ2-7
CASSLFRGQIGAGELFF,TGTGCCAGCAGCTTGTTCCGGGGACAGATCGGCGCCGGGGAGCTGTTTTTT,TRBD1,NA,TRBV5-8,TRBJ2-2
CASSDLGGSYGYTF,TGTGCCAGCAGTGACCTTGGAGGGAGTTATGGCTACACCTTC,NA,NA,TRBV6-1,TRBJ1-2
CASSTGNTGELFF,TGTGCCAGCAGTACAGGGAACACCGGGGAGCTGTTTTTT,NA,once,TRBV6-5,TRBJ2-2
CASSPDRMEKLFF,TGTGCCAGCAGCCCCGACAGGATGGAAAAACTGTTTTTT,NA,NA,TRBV5-5,TRBJ1-4
CASSPGQGSYEQYF,TGTGCCAGCAGTCCTGGACAGGGATCCTACGAGCAGTACTTC,TRBD1,NA,TRBV6-5,TRBJ2-7
CASSPELDSPQQIEF,TGCGCCAGCAGCCCTGAGCTGGACAGCCCGCAACAGATTGAATTC,NA,once,TRBV4-3,TRBJ1-2
CAWSVSPGTGVGQYF,TGTGCCTGGAGTGTCAGTCCCGGGACAGGGGTTGGGCAGTACTTC,TRBD1,NA,TRBV30,TRBJ2-7
CASSQPINAGDTQYF,TGCGCCAGCAGCCAACCGATCAACGCAGGAGATACGCAGTATTTT,NA,NA,TRBV4-1,TRBJ2-3
CASSMSPNDNYGYTF,TGTGCCAGTAGTATGAGTCCCAATGATAACTATGGCTACACCTTC,NA,NA,TRBV19,TRBJ1-2
CASSSGTSGYEQYF,TGTGCCAGCAGTTCCGGGACTAGCGGCTACGAGCAGTACTTC,TRBD2,few,TRBV6-5,TRBJ2-7
CATSDLGAGGDEQFF,TGTGCCACCAGTGATTTGGGAGCGGGGGGGGATGAGCAGTTCTTC,TRBD2,NA,TRBV24-1,TRBJ2-1
CASSLAAGVQETQYF,TGTGCCAGCAGCCTAGCGGCGGGGGTGCAAGAGACCCAGTACTTC,TRBD2,NA,TRBV7-9,TRBJ2-5
CASSQGLQLNTEAFF,TGTGCCAGCAGCCAGGGCCTACAACTGAACACTGAAGCTTTCTTT,NA,once,TRBV3-1/TRBV3-2,TRBJ1-1
CASSSGQGTIYF,TGTGCCAGCAGCTCAGGACAGGGCACCATATATTTT,TRBD1,NA,TRBV11-2,TRBJ1-3
CASSLNRGQDTGELFF,TGTGCCAGCAGCCTAAACAGGGGACAGGACACCGGGGAGCTGTTTTTT,TRBD1,NA,TRBV7-6,TRBJ2-2
CASSQDTVGLAGRNEQFF,TGCGCCAGCAGCCAAGATACGGTGGGACTAGCGGGGCGCAATGAGCAGTTCTTC,TRBD2,NA,TRBV4-3,TRBJ2-1
CASSFTQSYEQYF,TGTGCCAGCAGCTTTACACAATCCTACGAGCAGTACTTC,NA,NA,TRBV7-2,TRBJ2-7
CASGIYEQYF,TGTGCCAGCGGCATCTACGAGCAGTACTTC,NA,NA,TRBV12-3/TRBV12-4,TRBJ2-7
CASSWGGSQETQYF,TGTGCCAGCAGTTGGGGAGGCAGCCAAGAGACCCAGTACTTC,NA,NA,TRBV27,TRBJ2-5
CASSPTRDTEAFF,TGTGCCAGCTCACCCACTCGGGACACTGAAGCTTTCTTT,NA,NA,TRBV18,TRBJ1-1
CASSLYGGPSSYEQYF,TGTGCCAGCAGCTTGTATGGGGGCCCTAGCTCCTACGAGCAGTACTTC,NA,NA,TRBV5-4,TRBJ2-7
CASSYSSRGNTEAFF,TGTGCCAGCAGTTACTCTAGTCGGGGAAACACTGAAGCTTTCTTT,NA,NA,TRBV6-5,TRBJ1-1
CASSTIDRDTGELFF,TGTGCCAGTAGTACCATAGACAGAGACACCGGGGAGCTGTTTTTT,NA,NA,TRBV19,TRBJ2-2
CATGKTGGRGELFF,TGTGCCACCGGGAAGACAGGGGGGCGCGGGGAGCTGTTTTTT,TRBD1,NA,TRBV19,TRBJ2-2
CASSQQGSTDTQYF,TGTGCCAGCAGCCAACAGGGTAGCACAGATACGCAGTATTTT,NA,NA,TRBV7-2,TRBJ2-3
CASRTGGRGYTF,TGTGCCAGCAGGACAGGCGGTAGGGGCTACACCTTC,NA,NA,TRBV27,TRBJ1-2
CAISAKGTGEVPQHF,TGTGCCATCAGTGCGAAGGGGACAGGGGAGGTGCCCCAGCATTTT,TRBD1,NA,TRBV10-3,TRBJ1-5
CASIGQRRPYGYTF,TGTGCCAGCATAGGACAGAGAAGACCCTATGGCTACACCTTC,NA,few,TRBV18,TRBJ1-2
CASSPHRGGVSTDTQYF,TGTGCCAGCAGCCCCCATCGGGGCGGGGTTAGCACAGATACGCAGTATTTT,NA,NA,TRBV7-2,TRBJ2-3
CASSDRAGELFF,TGTGCCAGCAGTGATCGAGCCGGGGAGCTGTTTTTT,NA,NA,TRBV6-4,TRBJ2-2